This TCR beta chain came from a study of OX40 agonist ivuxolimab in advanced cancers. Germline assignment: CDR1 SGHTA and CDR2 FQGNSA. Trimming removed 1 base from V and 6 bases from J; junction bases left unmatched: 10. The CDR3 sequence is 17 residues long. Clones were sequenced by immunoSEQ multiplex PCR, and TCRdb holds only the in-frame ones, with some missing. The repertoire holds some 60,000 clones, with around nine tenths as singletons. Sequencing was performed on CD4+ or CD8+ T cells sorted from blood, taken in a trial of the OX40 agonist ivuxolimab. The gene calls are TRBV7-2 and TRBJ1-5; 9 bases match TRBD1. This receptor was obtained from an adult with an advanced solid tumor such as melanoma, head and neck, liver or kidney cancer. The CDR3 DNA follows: TGTGCCAGCAGCTTAGGAACAGGGGGCGGTTGGAGTCAGCCCCAGCATTTT. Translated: CASSLGTGGGWSQPQHF.